A selection of T cell receptor beta chains follows, all from one sample in a study of response to subunit inactivated influenza vaccine. TCRdb ran MiXCR on the RT-PCR reads and lists one entry per CDR3 protein. The data show approximately 170,000 distinct CDR3 sequences, about an eighth seen once. These same data were also listed under a study on T cells expressing NK-cell markers.

The sequences come from CD8+ T cells sorted from PBMCs, collected about 12 days after vaccination. These receptor sequences come from a man aged 50-60 years who received an inactivated influenza vaccine. CDR3s include the opening cysteine and the closing phenylalanine or tryptophan. The D gene is left open where the match is weak. The listing skips clone size in some rows; elsewhere it reads once, few, many or a size class.

v_gene,abundance,d_gene,j_gene,CDR3nt,CDR3aa
TRBV7-9,NA,NA,TRBJ2-3,TGTGCCAGCAGCCCGACGACACCAGATACGCAGTATTTT,CASSPTTPDTQYF
TRBV27,NA,NA,TRBJ2-7,TGTGCCAGCAGTTTAAACTGGTCCCCTGGCTACGAGCAGTACTTC,CASSLNWSPGYEQYF
TRBV29-1,few,NA,TRBJ2-7,TGCAGCGTTCAGTGGGGCTACGAGCAGTACTTC,CSVQWGYEQYF
TRBV18,NA,NA,TRBJ2-7,TGTGCCAGCTCACCCTCTACCTACGAGCAGTACTTC,CASSPSTYEQYF
TRBV15,NA,TRBD1,TRBJ1-1,TGTGCCACCAGCAGAGATCGAACAGGGGCCAAAACTGAAGCTTTCTTT,CATSRDRTGAKTEAFF
TRBV7-6,few,TRBD1,TRBJ2-3,TGTGCCAGCAGCTTATCGACGACAGGGACAGATACGCAGTATTTT,CASSLSTTGTDTQYF
TRBV12-3/TRBV12-4,once,NA,TRBJ2-7,TGTGCCAGCAGTTTGAGTGACGAGCAGTACTTC,CASSLSDEQYF
TRBV2,few,NA,TRBJ2-2,TGTGCCAGCAGCGAGACAGGCGCCGGGGAGCTGTTTTTT,CASSETGAGELFF
TRBV7-8,many,TRBD1,TRBJ2-1,TGTGCCAGCAGCTTAGCCGACAGGGCGACTTACAATGAGCAGTTCTTC,CASSLADRATYNEQFF
TRBV7-7,few,TRBD2,TRBJ2-2,TGTGCCAGCAGCCGGGGGAGGGAGTTGGCCGGGGAGCTGTTTTTT,CASSRGRELAGELFF
TRBV12-3/TRBV12-4,NA,NA,TRBJ2-1,TGTGCCAGCAGCCCGGGGCCCCGAGGCTACAATGAGCAGTTCTTC,CASSPGPRGYNEQFF
TRBV28,few,NA,TRBJ2-7,TGTGCCAGCAGCCACTCGAGCGGGCAGTCCCTTTACGAGCAGTACTTC,CASSHSSGQSLYEQYF
TRBV24-1,few,NA,TRBJ1-2,TGTGCCACCAGTGACTACGACAGGAGATATGGCTACACCTTC,CATSDYDRRYGYTF
TRBV28,few,TRBD2,TRBJ2-3,TGTGCCAGCAGTTTATTTTGGGCTAGCGGACGCACAGATACGCAGTATTTT,CASSLFWASGRTDTQYF
TRBV7-9,many,NA,TRBJ2-7,TGTGCCAGCGCCTCAAAATCTAGTCACGAGCAGTACTTC,CASASKSSHEQYF
TRBV20-1,NA,TRBD1,TRBJ2-7,TGCAGTGCTGCGACAGGGGGCGCTTATTACGAGCAGTACTTC,CSAATGGAYYEQYF
TRBV6-5,many,NA,TRBJ2-2,TGTGCCAGCAGTCCGTTATCGGGGATCACCGGGGAGCTGTTTTTT,CASSPLSGITGELFF
TRBV28,many,TRBD1,TRBJ1-2,TGTGCCAGCAGCCCGAAAGGGGACAGCCGCGGCTGGGGCTACACCTTC,CASSPKGDSRGWGYTF
TRBV15,NA,NA,TRBJ1-2,TGTGCCACCAGCAGGGTGAATAGGGGATCCTATGGCTACACCTTC,CATSRVNRGSYGYTF
TRBV27,NA,NA,TRBJ2-6,TGTGCCAGCAGTTTATGGGTGACGAGGGGAACTGGGGCCAACGTCCTGACTTTC,CASSLWVTRGTGANVLTF
TRBV4-1,many,TRBD1,TRBJ1-2,TGCGCCAGCAGCCCCGAACAGGGGTACTATGGCTACACCTTC,CASSPEQGYYGYTF
TRBV20-1,few,NA,TRBJ2-7,TGCAGTGCTAGCATTGCGGAGGGCGGCTACGAGCAGTACTTC,CSASIAEGGYEQYF
TRBV20-1,NA,NA,TRBJ1-2,TGCAGTGCTCAGCCACCCCCACTAGGAGCTAACTATGGCTACACCTTC,CSAQPPPLGANYGYTF
TRBV12-3/TRBV12-4,few,TRBD2,TRBJ2-5,TGTGCCAGCAGTTTAGGGGCTAGCGGAAGAATACAAGAGACCCAGTACTTC,CASSLGASGRIQETQYF
TRBV11-1,few,TRBD1,TRBJ2-5,TGTGCCAGCAGCTTACAGGGGGCGATTTCACAAGAGACCCAGTACTTC,CASSLQGAISQETQYF
TRBV12-3/TRBV12-4,NA,NA,TRBJ2-7,TGTGCCAGCAGTTTAGGGGCGCACAGTTCCTACGAGCAGTACTTC,CASSLGAHSSYEQYF
TRBV5-6,many,TRBD1,TRBJ1-5,TGTGCCAGCTCCTTAGGGACAGGGAGCAATCAGCCCCAGCATTTT,CASSLGTGSNQPQHF
TRBV6-5,NA,TRBD1,TRBJ2-2,TGTGCCAGCAGTTACCCGGCAGGGGGTAACACCGGGGAGCTGTTTTTT,CASSYPAGGNTGELFF
TRBV10-3,NA,TRBD2,TRBJ2-1,TGTGCCATCAGTGAGTCGAAGTTAGCGGGGAATGAGCAGTTCTTC,CAISESKLAGNEQFF